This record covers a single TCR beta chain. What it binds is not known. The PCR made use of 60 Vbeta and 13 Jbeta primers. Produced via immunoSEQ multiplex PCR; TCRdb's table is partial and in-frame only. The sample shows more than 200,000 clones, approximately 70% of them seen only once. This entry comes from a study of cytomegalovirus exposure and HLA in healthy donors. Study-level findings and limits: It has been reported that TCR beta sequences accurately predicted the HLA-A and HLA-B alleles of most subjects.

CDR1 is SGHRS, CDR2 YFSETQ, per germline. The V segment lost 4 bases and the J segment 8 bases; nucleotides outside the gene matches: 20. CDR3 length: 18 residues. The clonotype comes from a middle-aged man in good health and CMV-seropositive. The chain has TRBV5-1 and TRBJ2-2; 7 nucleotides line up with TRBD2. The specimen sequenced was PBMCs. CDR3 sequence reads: CASSPLSTGTTHSGELFF. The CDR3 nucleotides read TGCGCCAGCAGCCCTCTTTCCACCGGGACTACACACAGTGGGGAGCTGTTTTTT.